This paragraph reports one T cell receptor beta chain. The antigen remains undetermined. This sample stems from a study of T cell responses to AZD1222 COVID-19 vaccine. Study-level background: Pooling covered second doses at about 4 or about 12 weeks.

Using immunoSEQ multiplex PCR, the repertoire was profiled, and TCRdb retains in-frame clones only, with some absent. The table has roughly 130,000 clones, about nine tenths seen once. Overall study results and limits: The number of AZD1222 recipients seropositive at baseline was only six. The CD4 TCRs associated with vaccination extended across spike and predominated at 160-218 and 743-854. Reports indicate that nearly half of spike-specific TCRs are directed at unmutated variant regions.

The sample was peripheral blood, taken on day 0 of AZD1222 vaccination. This sequence was found in an adult in good health.

The CDR3 bases are TGCAGCGCAAGAGGTCTAGCGGGGGAAAACATTCAGTACTTC. Amino acids: CSARGLAGENIQYF. The chain recombines TRBV29-1 with TRBJ2-4, with 10 positions matching TRBD2. CDR3 length: 14 residues. Losses at the gene ends were 7 bases for V and 5 bases for J; bases not matched to a gene: 8. Germline CDR1 SQVTM, CDR2 ANQGSEA.